Below, one T cell receptor (beta chain) is given with its context. This CDR3 is 14 amino acids long. Germline V CDR1 and CDR2: SGHDT, YYEEEE. The J segment lost 7 bases and the V segment lost 5 bases, leaving 8 bases of the junction unmatched. The data belong to a study of shared clonotypes between healthy human individuals. Looking at the study overall: Donors were two women and a few men aged 18 to 49.

Using immunoSEQ multiplex PCR, the repertoire was profiled, and TCRdb retains in-frame clones only, with some absent. Of about 340,000 clones listed, roughly 70% were seen once; the top ten hold over 9.5%. This TCR came from a man aged 25-45 years in good health. Sample: memory CD4+ T cells sorted from blood. The subset: CD45RA-negative fraction. V gene TRBV5-6 combines with J gene TRBJ2-2, with 7 bases identical to TRBD1. CDR3 amino acids: CASSRDSTDGELFF. In DNA form, the CDR3 reads TGTGCCAGCAGTCGGGACAGTACGGACGGGGAGCTGTTTTTT. Drawing the rest from reference TRBV5-6 and TRBJ2-2, the complete variable domain is DAGVTQSPTHLIKTRGQQVTLRCSPKSGHDTVSWYQQALGQGPQFIFQYYEEEERQRGNFPDRFSGHQFPNYSSELNVNALLLGDSALYLCASSRDSTDGELFFGEGSRLTVL.